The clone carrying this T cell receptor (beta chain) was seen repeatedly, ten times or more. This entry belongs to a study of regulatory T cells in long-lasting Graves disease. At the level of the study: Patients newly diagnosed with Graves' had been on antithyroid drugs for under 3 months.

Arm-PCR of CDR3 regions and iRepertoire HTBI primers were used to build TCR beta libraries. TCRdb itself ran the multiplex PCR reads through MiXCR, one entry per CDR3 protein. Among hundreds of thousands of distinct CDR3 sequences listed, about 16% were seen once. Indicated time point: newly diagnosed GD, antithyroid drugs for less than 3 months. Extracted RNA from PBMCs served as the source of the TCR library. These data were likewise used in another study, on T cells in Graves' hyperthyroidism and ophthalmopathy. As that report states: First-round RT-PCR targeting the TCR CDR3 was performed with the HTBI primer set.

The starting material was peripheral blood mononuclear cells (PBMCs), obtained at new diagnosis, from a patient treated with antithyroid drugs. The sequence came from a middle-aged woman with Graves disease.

The CDR3, as DNA: TGTGCCAGCAGTATAGGCCAGAATGAAAAACTGTTTTTT. Amino acid sequence: CASSIGQNEKLFF. V is TRBV28 and J is TRBJ1-4; D remains ambiguous. The V gene's germline CDR1 is MDHEN and CDR2 SYDVKM. Between the trimmed V and J ends, which lost 5 bases and 5 bases, there was a span of 9 bases. This CDR3 is 13 amino acids long.